A selection of T cell receptor beta chains follows, all from one sample in a study of PD-L1 blockade in urothelial cancer. Using immunoSEQ multiplex PCR, the repertoire was profiled, and TCRdb retains in-frame clones only, with some absent. The sample includes approximately 100,000 clones, around 85% of them seen just once. The sequencing used PBMCs, collected around atezolizumab (anti-PD-L1) treatment. The receptors derive from a man between 50 and 59 years old with urothelial cancer. Both conserved end residues are trimmed from each CDR3. Each record gives: J gene, clone size, V gene, CDR3 protein. Clone size appears in some rows only: once, few, many, or a class for an expanded clone.

TRBJ1-2 NA TRBV28 ASRLTAVATGGYT
TRBJ1-2 NA TRBV27 ASSLDRAYGYT
TRBJ2-2 NA TRBV19 ASSIQGVTGELF
TRBJ1-2 NA TRBV11-2 ASSLGRLNYGYT
TRBJ1-1 NA TRBV9 ASSVEEGREAF
TRBJ1-5 medium-sized TRBV19 ASSAGAHSNQPQH
TRBJ2-7 NA TRBV7-9 ASSPSSYEQY
TRBJ2-7 once TRBV27 ASSSRAGGPYEQY
TRBJ2-1 once TRBV6-1 ASSELGEGPNEQF
TRBJ2-3 NA TRBV25-1 ASSGTGGPTDTQY
TRBJ2-2 once TRBV6-1 ASSVLAGMNTGELF
TRBJ2-3 NA TRBV2 ASILAGDTQY
TRBJ2-4 once TRBV19 ASSPPGQGKNIQY